This TCR beta chain emerged from a study of graft-versus-host responses after intestinal transplantation. Overall study context: Transplantation in recipients was multivisceral, liver-intestinal, or isolated intestinal. Anti-thymocyte globulin induction preceded roughly 3 years of tacrolimus and steroid maintenance in all recipients.

V dropped 1 base and J dropped 3; count of bases not matched to a gene: 5. The CDR3 runs to 16 residues. CDR1 is GTSNPN and CDR2 is SVGIG in the germline V gene (reference sequence). Overall study results and limits: Present in recipient marrow, GvH clones included some that appeared first in ileum or blood. Early HvG declines after transplant were associated with peak circulating GvH clone levels.

This table comes from immunoSEQ multiplex PCR, and its TCRdb copy is limited to in-frame clones, with some not included. The table records about 99,000 clones, roughly 90% of them present only once. About this clone itself: The antigen remains unidentified.

The sample in question was unstimulated CD8+ T cells sorted from spleen or lymph node cells, obtained before transplant. The sequence derives from a human donor who was the organ donor for an intestinal transplant. The V call is TRBV30, the J call TRBJ1-6; 8 bases map to TRBD1. The DNA for the CDR3 is TGTGCCTGGAGTGGGGACAGGAGCTACTATAATTCACCCCTCCACTTT. Its protein product is CAWSGDRSYYNSPLHF.